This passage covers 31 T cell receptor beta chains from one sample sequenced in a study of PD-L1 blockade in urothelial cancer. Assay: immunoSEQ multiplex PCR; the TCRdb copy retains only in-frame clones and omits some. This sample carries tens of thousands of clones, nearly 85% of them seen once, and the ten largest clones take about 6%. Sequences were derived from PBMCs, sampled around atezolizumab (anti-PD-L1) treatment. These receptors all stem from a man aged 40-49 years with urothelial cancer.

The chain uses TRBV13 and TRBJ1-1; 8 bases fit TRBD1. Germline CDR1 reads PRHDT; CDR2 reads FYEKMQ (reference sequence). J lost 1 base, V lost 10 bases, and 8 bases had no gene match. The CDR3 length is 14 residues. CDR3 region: CAIALGQGNTEAFF. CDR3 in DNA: TGTGCCATAGCCCTAGGACAGGGGAACACTGAAGCTTTCTTT.

The CDR3 sequence: CASKQRQGRDEQFF. DNA of the CDR3: TGTGCCAGCAAGCAAAGGCAGGGTCGCGATGAGCAGTTCTTC. The rearrangement uses TRBV6-1 and TRBJ2-1; weak D call: TRBD1 (5 bases). The CDR3 has 14 amino acids. Germline-derived CDR1 and CDR2 are MNHNS and SASEGT. V lost 7 bases to trimming and J lost 8 bases, with 18 bases between them.

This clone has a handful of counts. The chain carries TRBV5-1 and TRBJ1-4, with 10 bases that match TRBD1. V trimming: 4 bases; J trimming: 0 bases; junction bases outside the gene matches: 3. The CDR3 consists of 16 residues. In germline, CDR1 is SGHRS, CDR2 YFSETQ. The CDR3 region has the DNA TGCGCCAGCAGCGTCGGGACAGGGGCAACTAATGAAAAACTGTTTTTT. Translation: CASSVGTGATNEKLFF.

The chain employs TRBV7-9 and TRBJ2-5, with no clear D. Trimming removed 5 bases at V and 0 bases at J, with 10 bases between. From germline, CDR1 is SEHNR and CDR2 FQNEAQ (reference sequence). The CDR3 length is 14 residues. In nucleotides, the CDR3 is TGTGCCAGCAGCCCTGGTAACAACCAAGAGACCCAGTACTTC. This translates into CASSPGNNQETQYF.

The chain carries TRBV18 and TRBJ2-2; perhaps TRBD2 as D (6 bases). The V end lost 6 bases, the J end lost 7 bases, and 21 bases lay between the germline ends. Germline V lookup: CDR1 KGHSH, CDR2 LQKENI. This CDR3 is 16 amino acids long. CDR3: CASSPTRERRVGELFF. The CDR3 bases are TGTGCCAGCTCCCCCACCCGGGAGCGAAGAGTCGGGGAGCTGTTTTTT.

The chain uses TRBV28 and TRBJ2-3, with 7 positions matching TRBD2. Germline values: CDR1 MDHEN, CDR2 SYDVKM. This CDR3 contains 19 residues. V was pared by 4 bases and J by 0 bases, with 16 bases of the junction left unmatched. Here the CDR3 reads CASSSELGGSRASTDTQYF. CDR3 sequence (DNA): TGTGCCAGCAGTTCGGAATTGGGGGGGAGCAGAGCGAGCACAGATACGCAGTATTTT. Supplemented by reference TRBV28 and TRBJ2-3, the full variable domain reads DVKVTQSSRYLVKRTGEKVFLECVQDMDHENMFWYRQDPGLGLRLIYFSYDVKMKEKGDIPEGYSVSREKKERFSLILESASTNQTSMYLCASSSELGGSRASTDTQYFGPGTRLTVL.

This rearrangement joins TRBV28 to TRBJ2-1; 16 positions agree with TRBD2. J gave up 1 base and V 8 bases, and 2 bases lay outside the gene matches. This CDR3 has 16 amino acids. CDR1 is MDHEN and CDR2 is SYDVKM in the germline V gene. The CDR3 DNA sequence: TGTGCCAGCCGGGGACTAGCGGGAGGGTCCTACAATGAGCAGTTCTTC. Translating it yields CASRGLAGGSYNEQFF.

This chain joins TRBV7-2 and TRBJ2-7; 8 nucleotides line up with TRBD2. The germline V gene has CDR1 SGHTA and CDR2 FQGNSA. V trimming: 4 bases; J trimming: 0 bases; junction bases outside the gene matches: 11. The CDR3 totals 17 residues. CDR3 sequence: CASSSIAPSGFSYEQYF. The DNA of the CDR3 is TGTGCCAGCAGCTCTATCGCCCCTAGCGGGTTCTCCTACGAGCAGTACTTC.

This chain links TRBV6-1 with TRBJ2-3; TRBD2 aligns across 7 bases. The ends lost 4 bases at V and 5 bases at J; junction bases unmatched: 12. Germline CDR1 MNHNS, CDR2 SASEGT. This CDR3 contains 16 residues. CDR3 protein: CASSAPTSSKVDTQYF. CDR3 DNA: TGTGCCAGCAGTGCCCCGACTAGCAGTAAGGTAGATACGCAGTATTTT.

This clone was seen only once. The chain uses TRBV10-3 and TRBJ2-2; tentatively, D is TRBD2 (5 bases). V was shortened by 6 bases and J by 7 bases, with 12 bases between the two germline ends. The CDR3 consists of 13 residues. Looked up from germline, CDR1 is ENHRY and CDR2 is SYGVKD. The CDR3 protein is CAIRDPGGGELFF. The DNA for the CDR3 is TGTGCCATCAGGGACCCCGGAGGCGGGGAGCTGTTTTTT.

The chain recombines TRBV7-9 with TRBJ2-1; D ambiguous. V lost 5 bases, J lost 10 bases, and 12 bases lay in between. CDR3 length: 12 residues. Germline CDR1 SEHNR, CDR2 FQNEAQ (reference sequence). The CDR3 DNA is TGTGCCAGCAGCCCGTCGGTCGAGGAGCAGTTCTTC. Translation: CASSPSVEEQFF. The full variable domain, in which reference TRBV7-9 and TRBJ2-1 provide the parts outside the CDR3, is DTGVSQNPRHKITKRGQNVTFRCDPISEHNRLYWYRQTLGQGPEFLTYFQNEAQLEKSRLLSDRFSAERPKGSFSTLEIQRTEQGDSAMYLCASSPSVEEQFFGPGTRLTVL.

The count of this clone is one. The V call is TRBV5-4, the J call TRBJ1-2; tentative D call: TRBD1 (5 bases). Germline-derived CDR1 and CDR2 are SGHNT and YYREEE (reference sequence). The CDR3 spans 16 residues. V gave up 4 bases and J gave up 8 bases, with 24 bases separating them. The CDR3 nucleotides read TGTGCCAGCAGCGCGGGGGGGGGTGAGGGGTTGAGAGGCTACACCTTC. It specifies CASSAGGGEGLRGYTF.

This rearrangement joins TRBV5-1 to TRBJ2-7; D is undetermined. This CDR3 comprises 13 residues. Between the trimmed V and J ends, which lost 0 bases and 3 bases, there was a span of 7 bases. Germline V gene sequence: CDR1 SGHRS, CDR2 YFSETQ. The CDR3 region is CASSLVASYEQYF. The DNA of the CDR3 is TGCGCCAGCAGCTTGGTAGCTAGCTACGAGCAGTACTTC.

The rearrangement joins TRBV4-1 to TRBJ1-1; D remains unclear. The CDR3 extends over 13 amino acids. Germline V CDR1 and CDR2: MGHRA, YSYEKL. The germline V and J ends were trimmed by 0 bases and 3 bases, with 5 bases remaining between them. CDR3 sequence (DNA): TGCGCCAGCAGCCAAGATCAGGACACTGAAGCTTTCTTT. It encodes CASSQDQDTEAFF.

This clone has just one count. The CDR3: CASSPTGDHLEQYF. The DNA for the CDR3 is TGTGCCAGCAGTCCCACGGGGGACCACCTCGAGCAGTACTTC. V is TRBV27 and J is TRBJ2-7; possible D gene TRBD2, 6 bases. The germline gives CDR1 MNHEY, CDR2 SMNVEV (reference sequence). The CDR3 runs 14 residues. Trimming removed 5 bases at V and 6 bases at J, with 17 bases between.

CDR3 nucleotide sequence: TGTGCCAGCAGTGAGCACCCGGGTTTGAACACAGATACGCAGTATTTT. Amino acid sequence: CASSEHPGLNTDTQYF. This chain connects TRBV25-1 to TRBJ2-3; D not certain. The germline V gene encodes CDR1 MGHDK and CDR2 SYGVNS. With 3 bases removed from V and 2 bases from J, the gap between germline ends came to 15 bases. This CDR3 spans 16 amino acids.

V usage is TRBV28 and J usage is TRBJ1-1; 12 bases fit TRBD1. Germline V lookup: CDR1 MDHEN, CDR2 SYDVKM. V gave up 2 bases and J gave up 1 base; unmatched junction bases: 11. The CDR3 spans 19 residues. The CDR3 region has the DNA TGTGCCAGCAGTTTAAGCCTTTCCGGGACAGGGGGCAAGAACACTGAAGCTTTCTTT. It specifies CASSLSLSGTGGKNTEAFF.

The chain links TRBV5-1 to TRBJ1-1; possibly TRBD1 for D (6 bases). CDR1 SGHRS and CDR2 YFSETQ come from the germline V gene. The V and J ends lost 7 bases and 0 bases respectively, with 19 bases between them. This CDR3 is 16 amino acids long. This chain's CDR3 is CASYWTASGMNTEAFF. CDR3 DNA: TGCGCCAGCTACTGGACAGCCTCGGGGATGAACACTGAAGCTTTCTTT.

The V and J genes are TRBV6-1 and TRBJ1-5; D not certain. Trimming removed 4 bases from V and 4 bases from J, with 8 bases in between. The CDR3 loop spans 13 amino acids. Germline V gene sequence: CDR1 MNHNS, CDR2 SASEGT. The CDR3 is CASSAGWNQPQHF. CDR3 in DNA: TGTGCCAGCAGTGCAGGTTGGAATCAGCCCCAGCATTTT.

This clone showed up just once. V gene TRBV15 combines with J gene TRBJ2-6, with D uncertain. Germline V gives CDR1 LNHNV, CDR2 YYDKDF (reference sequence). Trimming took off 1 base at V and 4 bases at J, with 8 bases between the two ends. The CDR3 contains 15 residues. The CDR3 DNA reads TGTGCCACCAGCAGAGGGGCGAGCGGGGCCAACGTCCTGACTTTC. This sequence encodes CATSRGASGANVLTF. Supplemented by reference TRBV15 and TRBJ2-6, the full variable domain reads DAMVIQNPRYQVTQFGKPVTLSCSQTLNHNVMYWYQQKSSQAPKLLFHYYDKDFNNEADTPDNFQSRRPNTSFCFLDIRSPGLGDTAMYLCATSRGASGANVLTFGAGSRLTVL.

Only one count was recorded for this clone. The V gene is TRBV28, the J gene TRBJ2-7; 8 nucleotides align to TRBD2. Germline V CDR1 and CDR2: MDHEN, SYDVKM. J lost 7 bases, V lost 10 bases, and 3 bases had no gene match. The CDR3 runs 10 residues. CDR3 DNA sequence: TGTGCCATCGGCGGGGGGGAGCAGTACTTC. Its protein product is CAIGGGEQYF.

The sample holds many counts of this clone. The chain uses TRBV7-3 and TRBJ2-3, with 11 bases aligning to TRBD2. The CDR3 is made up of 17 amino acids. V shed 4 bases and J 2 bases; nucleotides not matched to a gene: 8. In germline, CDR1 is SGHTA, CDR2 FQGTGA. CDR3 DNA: TGTGCCAGCAGCTCTTCCGGGACTAGCGGCCCCACAGATACGCAGTATTTT. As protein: CASSSSGTSGPTDTQYF. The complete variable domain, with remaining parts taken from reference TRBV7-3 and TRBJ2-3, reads GAGVSQTPSNKVTEKGKYVELRCDPISGHTALYWYRQSLGQGPEFLIYFQGTGAADDSGLPNDRFFAVRPEGSVSTLKIQRTERGDSAVYLCASSSSGTSGPTDTQYFGPGTRLTVL.

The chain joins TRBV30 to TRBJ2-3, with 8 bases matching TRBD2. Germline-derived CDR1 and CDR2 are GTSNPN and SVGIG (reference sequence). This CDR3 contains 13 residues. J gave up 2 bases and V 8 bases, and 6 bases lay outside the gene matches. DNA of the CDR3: TGTGCCGGCTTAGCGGGACACACAGATACGCAGTATTTT. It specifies CAGLAGHTDTQYF.

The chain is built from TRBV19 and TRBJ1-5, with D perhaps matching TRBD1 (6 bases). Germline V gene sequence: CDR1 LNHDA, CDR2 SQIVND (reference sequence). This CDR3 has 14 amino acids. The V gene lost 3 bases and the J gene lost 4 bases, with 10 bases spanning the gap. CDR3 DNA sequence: TGTGCCAGTAGTATCTTACAGGGAAATCAGCCCCAGCATTTT. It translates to CASSILQGNQPQHF.

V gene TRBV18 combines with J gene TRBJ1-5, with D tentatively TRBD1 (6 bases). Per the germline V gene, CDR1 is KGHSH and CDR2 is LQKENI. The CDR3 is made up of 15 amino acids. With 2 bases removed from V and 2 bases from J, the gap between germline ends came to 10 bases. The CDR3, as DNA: TGTGCCAGCTCACCAGGCAGGGGAGGCAATCAGCCCCAGCATTTT. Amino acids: CASSPGRGGNQPQHF.

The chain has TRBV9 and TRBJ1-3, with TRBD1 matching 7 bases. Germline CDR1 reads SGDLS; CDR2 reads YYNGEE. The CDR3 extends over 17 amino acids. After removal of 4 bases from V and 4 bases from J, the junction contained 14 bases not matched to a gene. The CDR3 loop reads CASSTQPGQKRGNTIYF. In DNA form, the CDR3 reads TGTGCCAGCAGCACCCAACCGGGACAGAAGAGGGGAAACACCATATATTTT.

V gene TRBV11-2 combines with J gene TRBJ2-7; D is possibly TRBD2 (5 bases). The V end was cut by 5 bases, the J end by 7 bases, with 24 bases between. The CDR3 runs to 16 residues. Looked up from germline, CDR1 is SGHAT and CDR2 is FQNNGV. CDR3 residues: CASSRHEERGGGEQYF. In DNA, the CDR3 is TGTGCCAGCAGCCGTCATGAGGAGCGCGGCGGCGGGGAGCAGTACTTC.

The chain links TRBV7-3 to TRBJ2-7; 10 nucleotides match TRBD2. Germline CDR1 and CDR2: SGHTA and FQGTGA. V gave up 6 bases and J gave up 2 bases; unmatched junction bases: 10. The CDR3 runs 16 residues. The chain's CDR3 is CASRLPGLAAAYEQYF. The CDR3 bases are TGTGCCAGCAGACTCCCCGGACTAGCGGCTGCCTACGAGCAGTACTTC. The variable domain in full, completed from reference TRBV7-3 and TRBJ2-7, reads GAGVSQTPSNKVTEKGKYVELRCDPISGHTALYWYRQSLGQGPEFLIYFQGTGAADDSGLPNDRFFAVRPEGSVSTLKIQRTERGDSAVYLCASRLPGLAAAYEQYFGPGTRLTVT.

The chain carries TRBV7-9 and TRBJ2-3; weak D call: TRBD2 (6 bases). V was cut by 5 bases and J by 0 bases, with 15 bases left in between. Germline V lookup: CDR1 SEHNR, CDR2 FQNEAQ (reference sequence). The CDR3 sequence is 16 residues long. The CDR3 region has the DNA TGTGCCAGCAGCCCCCCCGGGACTGGGAGCACAGATACGCAGTATTTT. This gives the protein CASSPPGTGSTDTQYF.

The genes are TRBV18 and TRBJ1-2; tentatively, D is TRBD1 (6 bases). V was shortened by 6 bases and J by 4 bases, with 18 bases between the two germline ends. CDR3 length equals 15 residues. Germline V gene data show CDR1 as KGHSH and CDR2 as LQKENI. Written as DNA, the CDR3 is TGTGCCAGCTCCGCCTTCGGGGGGCAAGGCTATGGCTACACCTTC. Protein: CASSAFGGQGYGYTF.

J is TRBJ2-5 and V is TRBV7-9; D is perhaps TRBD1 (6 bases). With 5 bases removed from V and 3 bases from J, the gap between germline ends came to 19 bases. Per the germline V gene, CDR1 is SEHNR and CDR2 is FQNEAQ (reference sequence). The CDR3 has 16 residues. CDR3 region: CASSPLTGIQEETQYF. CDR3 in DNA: TGTGCCAGCAGCCCCCTCACAGGGATCCAGGAAGAGACCCAGTACTTC.